What follows is one T cell receptor beta chain and its context. This clonotype was recorded a few times. The antigen it recognizes is unknown. Base qualities were left out, and no much larger clone turns up one base away. The CDR3 has 14 amino acids, counting the end cysteine and phenylalanine. Only the CDR3 DNA is retained, 42 bases long and in frame from the first base. Compared with germline, V lacks 4 bases and J lacks 4 bases; bases without a gene match: 2. CDR1 and CDR2, per the germline V gene, are SGHRS and YFSETQ. Stable Graves' hyperthyroidism was defined as the absence of progression to ophthalmopathy over 18 months of follow-up. Hyperthyroidism patients were newly diagnosed, had a disease duration of under 2 months, and were aged 18 to 65 years. The study excluded patients with uncontrolled infections, other autoimmune diseases, pregnancy or lactation. Diagnoses were established on the basis of clinical symptoms, serum thyroxine and TRAb, thyroid ultrasound, and orbital computed tomography. Ficoll-Paque density gradient centrifugation was used to isolate PBMCs from 9.5 to 10 ml of fresh peripheral blood. Total RNA was extracted using Trizol reagent, and RNA quality was assessed on an Agilent 2100 Bioanalyzer.

This specimen belongs to a study of T cells in Graves' hyperthyroidism and ophthalmopathy (dated by TCRdb to between 2019 and 2020). In terms of the full investigation: Peripheral blood samples were taken at the time of initial diagnosis, prior to any treatment. The paper describes TCR Vbeta CDR3 sequencing of 140 or so peripheral blood samples, made up of roughly 40 ophthalmopathy patients, 70 to 75 hyperthyroidism patients and 17 progressor patients. Prospective prediction of ophthalmopathy was tested in an independent validation cohort of 18 hyperthyroidism patients and 15 to 17 patients who later progressed to ophthalmopathy. Following sampling, methimazole starting at 30 mg daily was given to hyperthyroidism patients, and high-dose intravenous methylprednisolone was given to ophthalmopathy patients. Thyroid tissue and blood T-cell repertoires from six Graves' hyperthyroidism patients were also compared in the study. TCR V-J signatures able to tell the groups apart were searched for in a discovery cohort of around 95 patients, of whom around 42 had Graves' ophthalmopathy and about 60 had stable Graves' hyperthyroidism. The 100 or so discovery patients were divided at random into training and test sets in a 7:3 ratio.

TCR beta CDR3 regions were amplified from RNA transcripts. A first-round RT-PCR of the TCR CDR3 used the HTBI primer set with the Qiagen OneStep RT-PCR kit. The libraries were constructed in a second round of multiplex PCR and then size-selected and purified. Libraries were sequenced paired-end with 100 bp reads on an Illumina HiSeq2000. The authors processed their data as follows. Raw data were processed with SOAPnuke, discarding reads with adapters, uncalled bases, mean Phred below 15, or no exact constant-primer or identifier match. High-quality paired reads were merged with COPE v1.2.5, and unique nucleotide sequences were defined as clonotypes. MiTCR v1.1 was used to align the clonotypes against IMGT TRBV, TRBD and TRBJ reference segments. Analysis was restricted to V-J combinations with a frequency above 0.0001, which covered just over 98% of repertoires. A TCS score was defined as the ratio of F50 (clonal expansion) to E x V (chaos), with BLOSUM62-based TCRdist applied between CDR3 peptides within each V-J. Welch's t-statistics and random forest reduced roughly 500 V-J features to under 15, which were used in a naive Bayes classifier (R e1071). TCRdb ran its own pipeline on the public reads, namely fastp trimming at Q25 and MiXCR clone calling, and kept in-frame beta chains. Each entry is one CDR3 protein sequence, shown with its most common DNA and genes. The V and J calls were determined by TCRdb, not by the authors. Across this sample there are around 350,000 distinct CDR3 sequences, with 20% to 25% seen only once. Jointly, the top ten make up less than 85% of the sample.

Findings and caveats that apply to the study as a whole: Blood samples also contained most of the expanded thyroid clonotypes (frequency above 0.001), which suggests that blood repertoires may reflect thyroid immune responses. No statistical method was used to set the sample size in advance, and investigators knew the group allocation. During validation, the model predicted progression to ophthalmopathy a median of about 6.5 months ahead of onset, with around 71% sensitivity and roughly 75% specificity. Ophthalmopathy was separated from stable hyperthyroidism by a 13 V-J signature model, with around 88% sensitivity and roughly 81% specificity obtained in cross-validation and 80%/75% obtained in testing.

The source of this sequence is a man between 50 and 59 years old with Graves' hyperthyroidism. The chain was built from TRBV5-1 and TRBJ2-3; 11 central nucleotides agree with TRBD2. What was sequenced was blood. The sequenced DNA is TGCGCCAGCAGCCGACTAGCGGGATCAGATACGCAGTATTTT. Its translation is CASSRLAGSDTQYF.